Presented here are 15 T cell receptor beta chains from one specimen sequenced in a study of T cell clonality in common variable immunodeficiency. Profiled with immunoSEQ multiplex PCR; TCRdb holds only in-frame clones, not every one. The data show tens of thousands of clones, with none appearing a single time. Material for sequencing was peripheral blood mononuclear cells. These receptor sequences come from a person between 18 and 69 years old in good health.

This clone was observed a handful of times. From the germline J gene comes the end of the CDR3, since the read stops 3 residues before it. The chain joins TRBV6-2 or TRBV6-3 to TRBJ1-2, with D possibly TRBD1 on 6 matching bases. Germline V gene data show CDR1 as MNHEY and CDR2 as SVGEGT. The CDR3 consists of 17 residues. CDR3 DNA, as far as it was read: TGTGCCAGCGGGAGACTAGCGGGGGGCAAGAATGCCTACGAC. Translation gives CASGRLAGGKNAYD. The CDR3 reads in full as CASGRLAGGKNAYDYTF.

This clone turned up a few times. The CDR3 end falls 3 residues outside the read, so it is completed with the germline J gene. This sequence joins TRBV30 and TRBJ1-2, with D possibly matching TRBD1 (5 bases). From germline, CDR1 is GTSNPN and CDR2 SVGIG (reference sequence). The CDR3 consists of 12 residues. CDR3 residues: CASTSGGWGYTF. Incomplete CDR3 DNA: TGTGCCTCTACTAGCGGGGGTTGGGGC.

This clone was found many times. CDR3: CASSPRGAPTDTQYF. The part of the CDR3 DNA that was read is TGTGCCAGCAGCCCACGGGGTGCCCCCACAGATACG. The J gene is TRBJ2-3, the V gene TRBV7-6; TRBD2 might be the D (5 bases). With the read ending 3 residues before the CDR3 end, the germline J gene is used to fill in that end. CDR1 and CDR2 (germline): SGHVS, FNYEAQ. Between the trimmed V and J ends, which lost 5 bases and 2 bases, there was a span of 14 bases. The CDR3 is 15 residues long.

This clone appeared many times. The DNA ends 3 residues before the CDR3 does, and the rest of the CDR3 is filled in from the germline J gene. This chain links TRBV19 with TRBJ1-6; 8 positions match TRBD1. CDR1 is LNHDA and CDR2 is SQIVND in the germline V gene (reference sequence). The CDR3 covers 17 residues. With 3 bases clipped from V and 5 bases from J, the junction kept 9 bases outside the gene matches. CDR3 bases read: TGTGCCAGTAGTATCCTTGCCAGGGGGCTACATAATTCACCC. Encoded protein: CASSILARGLHNSP. The complete CDR3 sequence is CASSILARGLHNSPLHF.

This clone was seen ten or more times. The CDR3 end falls 3 residues outside the read, so it is completed with the germline J gene. This rearrangement joins TRBV29-1 to TRBJ1-2; 9 positions match TRBD1. Per the germline V gene, CDR1 is SQVTM and CDR2 is ANQGSEA. The CDR3 runs 13 residues. V gave up 4 bases and J gave up 2 bases; unmatched junction bases: 2. The CDR3: CSVAGQGNYGYTF. The sequenced part of the CDR3 DNA is TGCAGCGTTGCGGGACAGGGAAACTATGGC.

This clone was detected many times. The read falls 3 residues short of the CDR3 end, and the missing part is taken from the germline J gene. The chain links TRBV5-1 to TRBJ2-1, with a weak D call TRBD2 (6 bases). V was cut by 2 bases and J by 5 bases, with 8 bases left in between. Germline-derived CDR1 and CDR2 are SGHRS and YFSETQ. The CDR3 is 13 residues long. The DNA read from the CDR3 is TGCGCCAGCAGCTTAAGACTAGACAATGAG. Translation: CASSLRLDNE. The full CDR3 protein is CASSLRLDNEQFF.

A remark on this clone: With the read ending 3 residues before the CDR3 end, the germline J gene is used to fill in that end. The chain recombines TRBV7-2 with TRBJ2-1; 11 nucleotides match TRBD2. Unmatched junction bases numbered 4, after V lost 8 bases and J lost 4 bases. This CDR3 has 14 residues. CDR1 SGHTA and CDR2 FQGNSA come from the germline V gene. CDR3 protein: CASLRTSGYNEQFF. The covered CDR3 bases are TGTGCCAGCCTACGGACTAGCGGGTACAATGAG. Filled out from reference TRBV7-2 and TRBJ2-1, the complete variable domain reads GAGVSQSPSNKVTEKGKDVELRCDPISGHTALYWYRQSLGQGLEFLIYFQGNSAPDKSGLPSDRFSAERTGGSVSTLTIQRTQQEDSAVYLCASLRTSGYNEQFFGPGTRLTVL.

Remarks on this clone: Read sequence stops 3 residues before the CDR3 end, and the germline J gene provides the missing end. This rearrangement joins TRBV5-1 to TRBJ2-7; weak D call: TRBD1 (6 bases). The CDR3 length is 15 residues. Per germline, CDR1 SGHRS and CDR2 YFSETQ. Trimming removed 0 bases at V and 2 bases at J, with 12 bases between. This CDR3 reads CASSLEGGATYEQYF. The DNA read from the CDR3 is TGCGCCAGCAGCTTGGAAGGGGGTGCGACCTACGAG.

This clone was counted many times. The read terminates 3 residues before the CDR3 end, so the remaining end is supplied by the germline J gene. This chain uses TRBV2 with TRBJ1-4; TRBD1 aligns across 11 bases. Trimming at V came to 7 bases and at J to 7 bases, leaving 8 bases not matched to a gene. Per the germline V gene, CDR1 is SNHLY and CDR2 is FYNNEI. The CDR3 is made up of 15 amino acids. CDR3 bases read: TGTGCCAGCACCGGACAGGGGGCGCGCGGTGAAAAA. It codes for CASTGQGARGEK. The entire CDR3 protein reads CASTGQGARGEKLFF.

This clone was counted at least ten times. The read ends 3 residues early relative to the CDR3; the germline J gene fills the gap. The chain combines TRBV11-2 with TRBJ1-1, with D unresolved. Per germline, CDR1 SGHAT and CDR2 FQNNGV. CDR3 length equals 13 residues. With 7 bases removed from V and 6 bases from J, the gap between germline ends came to 15 bases. The CDR3 DNA, read in part, is TGTGCCAGCATCCCAAGGTGGCCGTCTGAA. Its protein is CASIPRWPSE. The full CDR3 is CASIPRWPSEAFF.

This clone was recorded at least ten times. The CDR3 end is not reached by the read, which stops 3 residues before it; the germline J gene fills it in. The chain uses TRBV7-1 and TRBJ2-7; 12 nucleotides align to TRBD2. TRBV7-1 is known as an ORF, though its function is uncertain. V shed 3 bases and J 0 bases; nucleotides not matched to a gene: 21. The CDR3 runs 22 residues. The chain's CDR3 is CASSSWDRVTSGGKLSSYEQYF. CDR3 DNA, as far as it was read: TGTGCCAGCAGCTCGTGGGACAGGGTGACTAGCGGGGGAAAATTGAGCTCCTACGAG.

This clone was found many times. The read finishes 3 residues shy of the CDR3 end, and the germline J gene is used to complete it. The chain has TRBV10-3 and TRBJ2-7; 7 bases fit TRBD2. V gave up 6 bases and J gave up 1 base; unmatched junction bases: 9. This CDR3 spans 15 amino acids. Germline CDR1 reads ENHRY; CDR2 reads SYGVKD. The CDR3 loop reads CAIRPELAPSYEQYF. Incomplete CDR3 DNA: TGTGCCATCAGGCCTGAACTAGCGCCTTCCTACGAG.

This clone was seen ten or more times. From the germline J gene comes the end of the CDR3, since the read stops 3 residues before it. The chain joins TRBV20-1 to TRBJ2-7; a possible D gene is TRBD1 (6 bases). This CDR3 spans 14 amino acids. V lost 0 bases and J 4 bases, leaving 13 bases between the germline ends. CDR1 is DFQATT and CDR2 is SNEGSKA in the germline V gene (reference sequence). The CDR3 region is CSAREIRDNYEQYF. The DNA read from the CDR3 is TGCAGTGCTAGAGAAATCCGGGACAATTACGAG.

This clone appeared many times. The CDR3 here is CASSEAGDRDEQFF. The DNA read from the CDR3 is TGTGCCAGCAGTGAGGCGGGAGATCGGGATGAG. The chain combines TRBV6-4 with TRBJ2-1, with 7 bases lining up with TRBD2. The read ends 3 residues early relative to the CDR3; the germline J gene fills the gap. The CDR3 length is 14 residues. Germline CDR1 is MRHNA and CDR2 is SNTAGT. V was pared by 3 bases and J by 8 bases, with 7 bases of the junction left unmatched.

This clone was recorded a few times. The read stops 3 residues short of the end of the CDR3; the missing end is completed from the germline J gene. The V call is TRBV2, the J call TRBJ1-3; D ambiguous. The V end was cut by 1 base, the J end by 0 bases, with 7 bases between. Germline V gives CDR1 SNHLY, CDR2 FYNNEI. CDR3 length: 15 amino acids. CDR3 sequence reads: CASSEDSLSGNTIYF. The part of the CDR3 DNA that was read is TGTGCCAGCAGTGAAGATTCACTCTCTGGAAACACC.